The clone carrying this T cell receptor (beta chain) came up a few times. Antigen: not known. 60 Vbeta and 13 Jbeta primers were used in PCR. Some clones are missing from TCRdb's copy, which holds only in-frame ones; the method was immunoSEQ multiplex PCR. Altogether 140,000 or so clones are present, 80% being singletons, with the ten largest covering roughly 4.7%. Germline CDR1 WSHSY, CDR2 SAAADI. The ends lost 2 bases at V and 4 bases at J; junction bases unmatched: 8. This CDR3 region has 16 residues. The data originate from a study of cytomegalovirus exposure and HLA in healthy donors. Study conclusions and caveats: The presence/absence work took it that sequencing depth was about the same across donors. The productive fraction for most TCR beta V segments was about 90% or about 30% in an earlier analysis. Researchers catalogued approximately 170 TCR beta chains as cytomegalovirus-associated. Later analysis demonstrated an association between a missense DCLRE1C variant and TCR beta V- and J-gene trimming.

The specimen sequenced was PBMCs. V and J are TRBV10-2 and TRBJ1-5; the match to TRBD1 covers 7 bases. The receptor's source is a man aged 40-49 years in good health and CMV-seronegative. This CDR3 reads CASSETQGVQNQPQHF. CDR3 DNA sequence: TGCGCCAGCAGTGAGACTCAGGGGGTGCAAAATCAGCCCCAGCATTTT.